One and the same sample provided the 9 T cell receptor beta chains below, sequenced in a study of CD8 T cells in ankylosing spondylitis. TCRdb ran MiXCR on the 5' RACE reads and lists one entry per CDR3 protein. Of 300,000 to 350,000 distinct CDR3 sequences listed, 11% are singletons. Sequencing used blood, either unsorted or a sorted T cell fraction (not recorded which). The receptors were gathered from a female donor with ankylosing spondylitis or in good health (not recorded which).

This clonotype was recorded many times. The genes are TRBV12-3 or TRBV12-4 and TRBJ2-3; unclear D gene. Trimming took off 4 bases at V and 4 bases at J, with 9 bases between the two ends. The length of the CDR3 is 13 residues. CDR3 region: CASSSGYSDTQYF. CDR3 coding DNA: TGTGCCAGCAGTTCTGGGTACTCAGATACGCAGTATTTT.

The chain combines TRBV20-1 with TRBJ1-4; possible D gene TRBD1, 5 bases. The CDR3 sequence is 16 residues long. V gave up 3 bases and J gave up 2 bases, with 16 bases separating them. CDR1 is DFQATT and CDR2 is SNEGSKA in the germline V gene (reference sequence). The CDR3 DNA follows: TGCAGTGCTAGGCTTCGTGGGACGGGGACTAATGAAAAACTGTTTTTT. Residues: CSARLRGTGTNEKLFF.

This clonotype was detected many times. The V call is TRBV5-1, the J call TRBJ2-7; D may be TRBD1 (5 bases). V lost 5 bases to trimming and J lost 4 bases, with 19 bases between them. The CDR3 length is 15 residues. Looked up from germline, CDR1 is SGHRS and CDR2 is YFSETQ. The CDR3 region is CASSRGHQPPYEQYF. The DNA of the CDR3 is TGCGCCAGCAGTAGAGGACACCAACCTCCTTACGAGCAGTACTTC.

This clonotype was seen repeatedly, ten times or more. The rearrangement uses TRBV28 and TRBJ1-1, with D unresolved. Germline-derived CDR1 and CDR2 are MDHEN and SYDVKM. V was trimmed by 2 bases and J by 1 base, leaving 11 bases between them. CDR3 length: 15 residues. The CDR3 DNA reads TGTGCCAGCAGTTTAATTGAGGGATGGAACACTGAAGCTTTCTTT. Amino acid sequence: CASSLIEGWNTEAFF.

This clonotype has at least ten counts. DNA of the CDR3: TGCAGCGTTGGGGTAGGGGGGAATCAGCCCCAGCATTTT. Protein product: CSVGVGGNQPQHF. The chain uses TRBV29-1 and TRBJ1-5, with a tentative D call TRBD1 (6 bases). The CDR3 covers 13 residues. V was pared by 4 bases and J by 4 bases, with 11 bases between. Germline V gives CDR1 SQVTM, CDR2 ANQGSEA.

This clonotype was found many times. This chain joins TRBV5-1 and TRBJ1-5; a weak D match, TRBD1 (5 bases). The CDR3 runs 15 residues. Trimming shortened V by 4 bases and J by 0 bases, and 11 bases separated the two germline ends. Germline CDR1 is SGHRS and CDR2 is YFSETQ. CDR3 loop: CASSEWGYSNQPQHF. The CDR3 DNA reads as TGCGCCAGCAGCGAGTGGGGGTATAGCAATCAGCCCCAGCATTTT.

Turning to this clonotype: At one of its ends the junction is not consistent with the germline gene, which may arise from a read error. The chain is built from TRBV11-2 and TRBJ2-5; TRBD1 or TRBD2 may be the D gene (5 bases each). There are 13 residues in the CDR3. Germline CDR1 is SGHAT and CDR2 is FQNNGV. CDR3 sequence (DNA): TGTGCCAGCTGCTTAATCCCAGGGAGAGTCCAGTACTTC. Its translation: CASCLIPGRVQYF.

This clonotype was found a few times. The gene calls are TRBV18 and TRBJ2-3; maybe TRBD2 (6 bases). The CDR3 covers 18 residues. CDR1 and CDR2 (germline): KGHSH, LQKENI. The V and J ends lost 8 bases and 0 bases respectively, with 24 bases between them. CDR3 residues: CASPGLLGGTSSTDTQYF. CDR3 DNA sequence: TGTGCCAGCCCCGGACTGCTGGGGGGAACCTCTAGCACAGATACGCAGTATTTT.

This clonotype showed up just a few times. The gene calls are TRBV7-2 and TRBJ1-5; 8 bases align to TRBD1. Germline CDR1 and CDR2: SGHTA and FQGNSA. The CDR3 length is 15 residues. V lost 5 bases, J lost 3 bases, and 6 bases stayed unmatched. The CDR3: CASSVRTGNNQPQHF. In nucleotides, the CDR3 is TGTGCCAGCAGCGTCCGGACAGGGAACAATCAGCCCCAGCATTTT.